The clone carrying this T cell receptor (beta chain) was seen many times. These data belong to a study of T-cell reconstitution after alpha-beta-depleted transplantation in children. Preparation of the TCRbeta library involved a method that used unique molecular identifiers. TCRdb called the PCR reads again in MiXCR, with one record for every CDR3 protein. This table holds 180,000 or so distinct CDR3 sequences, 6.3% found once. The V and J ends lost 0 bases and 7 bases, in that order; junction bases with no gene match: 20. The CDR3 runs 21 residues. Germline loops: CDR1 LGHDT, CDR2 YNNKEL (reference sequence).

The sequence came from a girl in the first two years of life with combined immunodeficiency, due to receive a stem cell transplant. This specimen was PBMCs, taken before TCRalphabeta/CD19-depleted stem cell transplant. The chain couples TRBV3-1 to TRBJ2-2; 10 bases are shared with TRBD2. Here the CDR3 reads CASSQDRGWFRAGGLVGELFF. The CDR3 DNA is TGTGCCAGCAGCCAAGACAGAGGGTGGTTCCGAGCGGGAGGGCTCGTCGGGGAGCTGTTTTTT. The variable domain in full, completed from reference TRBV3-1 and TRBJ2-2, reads DTAVSQTPKYLVTQMGNDKSIKCEQNLGHDTMYWYKQDSKKFLKIMFSYNNKELIINETVPNRFSPKSPDKAHLNLHINSLELGDSAVYFCASSQDRGWFRAGGLVGELFFGEGSRLTVL.